Each of the 10 T cell receptor beta chains below was sequenced from the same sample in a study of shared clonotypes between healthy human individuals. This table comes from immunoSEQ multiplex PCR, and its TCRdb copy is limited to in-frame clones, with some not included. The sample records about 2.3 million clones, 80% to 95% being singletons. Sequencing used naive CD4+ T cells from PBMCs. Specified subset: CD45RA+ positively selected. These TCRs come from a man in his late teens or twenties in good health. Some clones in this sample may be carry-over from other donors' samples.

The chain combines TRBV6-5 with TRBJ2-1, with 8 bases aligning to TRBD2. The V and J ends lost 2 bases and 3 bases, in that order; junction bases with no gene match: 6. The CDR3 consists of 16 residues. Looked up from germline, CDR1 is MNHEY and CDR2 is SVGAGI. CDR3 DNA sequence: TGTGCCAGCAGTTACGATTCCGGGACTAGCTACAATGAGCAGTTCTTC. Protein sequence: CASSYDSGTSYNEQFF.

The chain uses TRBV18 and TRBJ2-2; D call uncertain. This CDR3 spans 13 amino acids. Per germline, CDR1 KGHSH and CDR2 LQKENI. Trimming left V 1 base short and J 6 bases short, with 6 bases between. The chain's CDR3 is CASSPHWAGELFF. In DNA, the CDR3 is TGTGCCAGCTCACCACATTGGGCCGGGGAGCTGTTTTTT.

The chain joins TRBV28 to TRBJ2-7, with 8 bases matching TRBD1. The germline CDR1 and CDR2 sequences are MDHEN and SYDVKM. There are 12 residues in the CDR3. V lost 5 bases and J lost 6; bases outside the gene matches: 3. The CDR3 sequence is CASSGQGFEQYF. The CDR3 DNA reads TGTGCCAGCAGTGGACAGGGTTTCGAGCAGTACTTC. Variable domain in full (rest from reference TRBV28 and TRBJ2-7): DVKVTQSSRYLVKRTGEKVFLECVQDMDHENMFWYRQDPGLGLRLIYFSYDVKMKEKGDIPEGYSVSREKKERFSLILESASTNQTSMYLCASSGQGFEQYFGPGTRLTVT.

The CDR3 region is CASSYGRGTGELFF. The CDR3 bases are TGTGCCAGCAGCTACGGCAGGGGCACCGGGGAGCTGTTTTTT. The chain uses TRBV7-3 and TRBJ2-2, with D possibly matching TRBD1 (6 bases). The CDR3 totals 14 residues. In germline, CDR1 is SGHTA, CDR2 FQGTGA. V was pared by 4 bases and J by 4 bases, with 10 bases between.

This rearrangement joins TRBV2 to TRBJ1-1, with 7 positions matching TRBD1. The CDR3 is 13 residues long. V shed 7 bases, J shed 1 base, and the junction held 3 bases outside the gene matches. In germline, CDR1 is SNHLY, CDR2 FYNNEI. CDR3 DNA: TGTGCCAGCAAGGGGACAGCGAACACTGAAGCTTTCTTT. Protein: CASKGTANTEAFF.

The chain uses TRBV28 and TRBJ2-2; TRBD2 is a possible D gene (8 bases). V was cut by 1 base and J by 6 bases, with 12 bases left in between. This CDR3 has 15 amino acids. CDR1 is MDHEN, CDR2 SYDVKM, per germline. The CDR3 DNA is TGTGCCAGCAGTTTATCCGGGAGGGGGCCCGGGGAGCTGTTTTTT. This translates into CASSLSGRGPGELFF.

The sample holds one count of this clone. V usage is TRBV2 and J usage is TRBJ1-5; D is ambiguous. This CDR3 contains 11 residues. Germline V gene lookup returns CDR1 SNHLY and CDR2 FYNNEI. V shed 4 bases and J shed 10 bases, with 8 bases lying between them. Written as DNA, the CDR3 is TGTGCCAGCAGTGGACCGGGACCCCAGCATTTT. It yields the protein CASSGPGPQHF.

The chain joins TRBV7-2 to TRBJ2-1, with a possible D match to TRBD2 (5 bases). This CDR3 has 17 residues. The V end lost 5 bases, the J end lost 0 bases, and 17 bases lay between the germline ends. Germline values: CDR1 SGHTA, CDR2 FQGNSA. CDR3 protein: CASSPSPSFISYNEQFF. Written as DNA, the CDR3 is TGTGCCAGCAGCCCTAGCCCAAGTTTCATCTCCTACAATGAGCAGTTCTTC.

The V call is TRBV5-1, the J call TRBJ2-3, with 7 positions matching TRBD2. The length of the CDR3 is 17 residues. The germline CDR1 and CDR2 sequences are SGHRS and YFSETQ. V dropped 9 bases and J dropped 6; count of bases not matched to a gene: 22. Here the CDR3 reads CATKTRVSGTSADTQYF. The CDR3 coding sequence is TGCGCCACTAAGACCCGGGTCAGCGGGACGTCCGCGGATACGCAGTATTTT.

The CDR3 protein is CASSQAVRRSGGGGGELFF. The DNA for the CDR3 is TGCGCCAGCAGCCAAGCAGTAAGGCGGAGCGGAGGGGGTGGCGGGGAGCTGTTTTTT. This chain uses TRBV4-1 with TRBJ2-2; D could derive from TRBD1 or TRBD2 (6 bases each). This CDR3 spans 19 amino acids. Germline CDR1 MGHRA, CDR2 YSYEKL. Trimming left V 1 base short and J 7 bases short, with 25 bases between.